Following are 25 T cell receptor beta chains from one sample sequenced in a study of T-cell memory formation after mild COVID-19. TCRdb used MiXCR to reprocess the 5' RACE reads, holding one entry per CDR3 protein. The sample yields hundreds of thousands of distinct CDR3 sequences, 20% to 25% seen once. Sequencing was done on a sample of PBMCs or a T cell subset sorted from them (not recorded which). Source of these receptors: an adult woman who had mild COVID-19 (a few samples of this study predate the infection). Cell type and time point are not known.

This clonotype appeared many times. The chain combines TRBV12-3 or TRBV12-4 with TRBJ2-1; D perhaps matches TRBD2 (5 bases). The CDR3 covers 13 residues. Between the trimmed V and J ends, which lost 1 base and 10 bases, there was a span of 11 bases. The CDR3 DNA sequence: TGTGCCAGCAGTTTAGTAGACTACTCGGAGCAGTTCTTC. Protein product: CASSLVDYSEQFF.

This clonotype showed up many times. The chain recombines TRBV7-2 with TRBJ2-7; 8 bases line up with TRBD2. The J segment lost 0 bases and the V segment lost 2 bases, leaving 9 bases of the junction unmatched. The CDR3 has 17 residues. Germline CDR1 SGHTA, CDR2 FQGNSA. CDR3 amino acids: CASSLSRAGGLSYEQYF. CDR3 nucleotide sequence: TGTGCCAGCAGCTTAAGCAGGGCGGGAGGTCTCTCCTACGAGCAGTACTTC.

The table lists this clonotype with a few counts. The chain is built from TRBV15 and TRBJ2-1, with 8 bases lining up with TRBD2. This CDR3 region has 16 residues. Germline V gene sequence: CDR1 LNHNV, CDR2 YYDKDF (reference sequence). Trimming cost V 0 bases and J 2 bases; bases outside gene matches: 3. Here the CDR3 DNA reads TGTGCCACCAGCAGAGAGCTAGCGGGCGCCTACAATGAGCAGTTCTTC. Its translation: CATSRELAGAYNEQFF.

The chain links TRBV18 to TRBJ2-1, with D unresolved. The CDR3 is 16 residues long. V was shortened by 5 bases and J by 0 bases, with 14 bases between the two germline ends. The germline V gene has CDR1 KGHSH and CDR2 LQKENI. In DNA, the CDR3 is TGTGCCAGCTCATGGCTCCCTTTGAGCTCCTACAATGAGCAGTTCTTC. It is translated as CASSWLPLSSYNEQFF.

As regards this clonotype: It may be a read error: a sequence one base away is much more abundant. The chain employs TRBV12-3 or TRBV12-4 and TRBJ2-1; 13 nucleotides agree with TRBD2. The CDR3 extends over 15 amino acids. CDR3 protein: CDSSILAGGRNEQFF. Written as DNA, the CDR3 is TGTGACAGCAGTATACTAGCGGGAGGGAGGAATGAGCAGTTCTTC.

This chain connects TRBV9 to TRBJ1-4; 8 bases are shared with TRBD1. J lost 10 bases, V lost 4 bases, and 9 bases had no gene match. Germline V gene sequence: CDR1 SGDLS, CDR2 YYNGEE. There are 14 residues in the CDR3. Here the CDR3 reads CASSPGQDLAKLFF. The CDR3 bases are TGTGCCAGCAGCCCGGGACAGGATCTGGCAAAACTGTTTTTT.

This chain links TRBV4-3 with TRBJ2-1; TRBD2 matches at 12 bases. J gave up 4 bases and V 4 bases, and 14 bases lay outside the gene matches. The CDR3 contains 19 residues. Germline assignment: CDR1 LGHNA and CDR2 YSLEER. CDR3 region: CASSLGTSGRMTLYNEQFF. The CDR3 DNA follows: TGCGCCAGCAGCCTCGGGACTAGCGGGCGGATGACGCTTTACAATGAGCAGTTCTTC.

This clonotype has more than one count but fewer than ten. The chain uses TRBV7-9 and TRBJ2-2; D might be TRBD1 (5 bases). Trimming removed 7 bases from V and 13 bases from J, with 16 bases in between. CDR1 and CDR2 (germline): SEHNR, FQNEAQ (reference sequence). The CDR3 spans 12 residues. The DNA of the CDR3 is TGTGCCAGCACCTCTGGGGCCGGTGGGCTGTTTTTT. As protein: CASTSGAGGLFF.

This clonotype was detected only a few times. CDR3 nucleotides: TGTGCCAGCAGTCCGCCCGCGGAGGACACCATATATTTT. It encodes CASSPPAEDTIYF. The chain links TRBV6-6 to TRBJ1-3; D is uncertain. CDR3 length: 13 residues. Germline CDR1 reads MNHNY; CDR2 reads SVGAGI (reference sequence). The V end lost 5 bases, the J end lost 8 bases, and 13 bases lay between the germline ends.

The chain links TRBV11-2 to TRBJ1-2; 9 bases match TRBD1. The V and J ends lost 5 bases and 4 bases, in that order; junction bases with no gene match: 8. The germline gives CDR1 SGHAT, CDR2 FQNNGV. The CDR3 consists of 15 residues. The CDR3 protein is CASSPEYRGLYGYTF. In DNA, the CDR3 is TGTGCCAGCAGCCCGGAGTACAGGGGGCTCTATGGCTACACCTTC.

This clonotype turned up a few times. The chain is built from TRBV24-1 and TRBJ2-1; D assignment may be TRBD1 or TRBD2 (6 bases each). Germline CDR1 is KGHDR and CDR2 is SFDVKD. V lost 1 base to trimming and J lost 5 bases, with 17 bases between them. This CDR3 has 17 amino acids. The CDR3 loop reads CATSDFGGPHPDNEQFF. Here the CDR3 DNA reads TGTGCCACCAGTGATTTTGGGGGGCCACATCCAGACAATGAGCAGTTCTTC.

The chain's CDR3 is CSVEGSFGYTF. Written as DNA, the CDR3 is TGCAGCGTTGAGGGCTCCTTCGGCTACACCTTC. The chain employs TRBV29-1 and TRBJ1-2, with D unclear. Germline CDR1 SQVTM, CDR2 ANQGSEA. CDR3 size: 11 residues. Trimming pared 3 bases from V and 8 bases from J, leaving 10 bases between.

This clonotype has only a few counts. J is TRBJ1-1 and V is TRBV7-9; TRBD1 might be the D (5 bases). Trimming pared 3 bases from V and 1 base from J, leaving 9 bases between. Germline assignment: CDR1 SEHNR and CDR2 FQNEAQ (reference sequence). There are 14 residues in the CDR3. The CDR3 bases are TGTGCCAGCAGCTTTGGGGGTAGGAACACTGAAGCTTTCTTT. Translation: CASSFGGRNTEAFF. Full variable domain (rest looked up from reference TRBV7-9 and TRBJ1-1): DTGVSQNPRHKITKRGQNVTFRCDPISEHNRLYWYRQTLGQGPEFLTYFQNEAQLEKSRLLSDRFSAERPKGSFSTLEIQRTEQGDSAMYLCASSFGGRNTEAFFGQGTRLTVV.

This chain connects TRBV12-3 or TRBV12-4 to TRBJ1-2, with 7 bases fitting TRBD1. V lost 4 bases and J lost 2; bases outside the gene matches: 4. The CDR3 has 14 amino acids. CDR3 amino acids: CASSSWTGNYGYTF. The DNA for the CDR3 is TGTGCCAGCAGTTCGTGGACAGGAAACTATGGCTACACCTTC.

This chain's CDR3 is CATHNRLAGIYEQYF. Here the CDR3 DNA reads TGTGCCACCCATAACCGTCTAGCGGGGATCTACGAGCAGTACTTC. The chain joins TRBV15 to TRBJ2-7; 9 bases line up with TRBD2. CDR3 size: 15 residues. V lost 8 bases and J lost 3; bases outside the gene matches: 11. Germline CDR1 is LNHNV and CDR2 is YYDKDF (reference sequence).

CDR3 amino acids: CASSRMGGGYTF. The DNA of the CDR3 is TGTGCCAGCTCCCGAATGGGCGGCGGCTACACCTTC. This chain uses TRBV18 with TRBJ1-2, with D unclear. The CDR3 has 12 residues. The V end lost 6 bases, the J end lost 8 bases, and 13 bases lay between the germline ends. Germline values: CDR1 KGHSH, CDR2 LQKENI.

The gene calls are TRBV29-1 and TRBJ2-7, with 7 bases that match TRBD1. After removal of 7 bases from V and 4 bases from J, the junction contained 10 bases not matched to a gene. Per the germline V gene, CDR1 is SQVTM and CDR2 is ANQGSEA. The CDR3 loop spans 13 amino acids. CDR3 coding DNA: TGCAGCGCTGAGGGGCAGGGGGAGTACGAGCAGTACTTC. Amino acids: CSAEGQGEYEQYF.

V usage is TRBV11-1 and J usage is TRBJ2-6, with D maybe TRBD2 (6 bases). From germline, CDR1 is SGHAT and CDR2 FQDESV (reference sequence). The V end was cut by 5 bases, the J end by 4 bases, with 12 bases between. There are 15 residues in the CDR3. CDR3: CASSPGGTGANVLTF. The CDR3 nucleotides read TGTGCCAGCAGCCCCGGAGGGACCGGGGCCAACGTCCTGACTTTC.

There are a few counts of this clonotype. This chain joins TRBV12-3 or TRBV12-4 and TRBJ2-5; possible D gene TRBD2, 6 bases. The CDR3 spans 15 residues. V lost 6 bases, J lost 3 bases, and 17 bases lay in between. The CDR3 spells CASSSLALGEETQYF. The CDR3 bases are TGTGCCAGCAGCTCACTAGCCCTGGGCGAAGAGACCCAGTACTTC.

This chain uses TRBV7-9 with TRBJ2-5, with D perhaps given as TRBD1 or TRBD2 (5 bases each). V was clipped by 5 bases and J by 5 bases, with 21 bases between them. Germline V gene sequence: CDR1 SEHNR, CDR2 FQNEAQ (reference sequence). CDR3 length: 16 residues. CDR3: CASSPSGTYYWETQYF. The CDR3, as DNA: TGTGCCAGCAGCCCCTCCGGGACCTACTATTGGGAGACCCAGTACTTC.

This clonotype turned up a few times. The V and J genes are TRBV11-2 and TRBJ2-7; the D gene is possibly TRBD2 (5 bases). Germline V gene sequence: CDR1 SGHAT, CDR2 FQNNGV. V was clipped by 0 bases and J by 0 bases, with 9 bases between them. The CDR3 is made up of 15 amino acids. The CDR3 DNA sequence: TGTGCCAGCAGCTTAGAAGTGGGGAGCTCCTACGAGCAGTACTTC. As protein: CASSLEVGSSYEQYF.

The table lists this clonotype with a few counts. The V gene is TRBV24-1, the J gene TRBJ2-3, with unresolved D. Trimming took off 4 bases at V and 6 bases at J, with 7 bases between the two ends. This CDR3 spans 12 amino acids. Germline V CDR1 and CDR2: KGHDR, SFDVKD. For the CDR3, the DNA is TGTGCCACCAGTGACCCCGGGGATACGCAGTATTTT. Translating gives CATSDPGDTQYF.

This clonotype showed up just a few times. The chain joins TRBV7-3 to TRBJ2-2; a weak D match, TRBD1 (5 bases). Looked up from germline, CDR1 is SGHTA and CDR2 is FQGTGA. Trimming took off 8 bases at V and 8 bases at J, with 15 bases between the two ends. There are 13 residues in the CDR3. The CDR3 is CASLVAPGGELFF. CDR3 nucleotides: TGTGCCAGCTTAGTGGCCCCAGGGGGGGAGCTGTTTTTT.

This clonotype was detected a few times. CDR3 sequence: CASSYSRLAGTDTQYF. CDR3 DNA sequence: TGTGCCAGCAGTTACTCAAGACTAGCGGGGACAGATACGCAGTATTTT. The chain is built from TRBV6-2 or TRBV6-3 and TRBJ2-3, with 11 bases aligning to TRBD2. Looked up from germline, CDR1 is MNHEY and CDR2 is SVGEGT. V lost 0 bases, J lost 3 bases, and 2 bases stayed unmatched. The CDR3 sequence is 16 residues long.

The rearrangement uses TRBV10-3 and TRBJ2-7, with D possibly matching TRBD1 (6 bases). Germline V CDR1 and CDR2: ENHRY, SYGVKD. The CDR3 length is 16 residues. Trimming pared 9 bases from V and 1 base from J, leaving 22 bases between. CDR3 DNA sequence: TGTGCCATAGGGGGACATGCCCTGGGTAATTCCTACGAGCAGTACTTC. Residues: CAIGGHALGNSYEQYF.